This T cell receptor beta chain was identified in a study of blood T cell repertoires in COVID-19. Many counts were recorded for this clone. Germline V gene data show CDR1 as MNHEY and CDR2 as SVGEGT. V dropped 2 bases and J dropped 2; count of bases not matched to a gene: 14. This CDR3 has 18 residues. Here immunoSEQ multiplex PCR was the method, and the copy in TCRdb shows in-frame clones only, minus some. This table has 130,000 or so clones, over 75% appearing once. The chain has TRBV6-2 or TRBV6-3 and TRBJ2-5; 7 nucleotides agree with TRBD2. The sequenced sample consisted of peripheral blood. The receptor was derived from a man aged 50-59 years with acute or convalescent COVID-19. The CDR3 loop reads CASSYGALRGLPQETQYF. Here the CDR3 DNA reads TGTGCCAGCAGTTACGGGGCTCTTCGGGGACTACCGCAAGAGACCCAGTACTTC.